The rows below give T cell receptor beta chains drawn from one sample of a study of T cells after yellow fever vaccination. TCRdb analysed the 5' RACE reads with MiXCR anew, one entry per CDR3 protein. This sample has roughly 320,000 distinct CDR3 sequences; around 10% occur once, and the top ten carry around 3.2%. Sequences were derived from CD4+ T cells sorted from PBMCs, sampled 45 days after the yellow fever booster vaccination. All receptors come from a man between 18 and 35 years old who received the YFV17D yellow fever vaccine. Both conserved end residues are trimmed from each CDR3.

TRBV5-1	TRBJ2-7	ASSLWGMGASGHEQY
TRBV12-3/TRBV12-4	TRBJ2-5	ASSFALAGQETQY
TRBV7-2	TRBJ1-2	ASSARQGLGYT
TRBV24-1	TRBJ2-3	ATSDTGTDTQY
TRBV21-1	TRBJ2-3	ASSKAGDTQY
TRBV4-3	TRBJ2-5	ASSQGPGLRGQETQY
TRBV4-1	TRBJ2-7	ASSQNSPAGAEQY
TRBV5-1	TRBJ2-5	ASSLDNQETQY
TRBV29-1	TRBJ1-3	SVGDRTLPGNTIY
TRBV27	TRBJ2-3	ASSFPGTGLDTQY
TRBV5-1	TRBJ2-1	ASSTLAGVDEQF
TRBV4-2	TRBJ2-7	ASSQDGASGEEQY
TRBV29-1	TRBJ2-7	SVLRGDYEQY
TRBV5-1	TRBJ2-2	ASSIPGTSGYTANTGELF
TRBV6-2/TRBV6-3	TRBJ2-3	ASSSGTSGGIGTDTQY
TRBV5-4	TRBJ2-4	ASSKGTSGGTNIQY
TRBV7-9	TRBJ1-2	ASSLDAGLMEGYT
TRBV29-1	TRBJ2-7	SVSGTGSSYEQY
TRBV20-1	TRBJ2-1	SARRPGGYNEQF
TRBV10-2	TRBJ2-4	ASKIGTDIQY
TRBV20-1	TRBJ2-3	SAQGEARANTQY
TRBV7-3	TRBJ2-3	ASSTQRGSTDTQY
TRBV7-2	TRBJ2-2	ASSPRYGELF
TRBV15	TRBJ1-2	ATSRDRTGGYT
TRBV6-5	TRBJ1-5	ASSRTGDLSNQPQH
TRBV5-6	TRBJ1-2	ASSATRDRGAHGGYT
TRBV7-2	TRBJ2-5	ASSVRQGGTETQY
TRBV7-2	TRBJ1-4	ASRLGPGTNEKLF
TRBV9	TRBJ1-3	ASSVVFRKSSFSGNTIY
TRBV18	TRBJ2-6	ASSAGGSSSSGANVLT
TRBV4-2	TRBJ2-1	ASSQFRGVHEQF
TRBV2	TRBJ2-1	ASGKLAGGGEQF
TRBV5-1	TRBJ2-1	ASNHFRCQVQF
TRBV29-1	TRBJ2-3	SVTRDRGRMRLDTQY
TRBV6-5	TRBJ2-1	ASSPGQGGNNEQF
TRBV20-1	TRBJ2-3	SARDSPTDTQY
TRBV5-1	TRBJ2-3	ASRNGARVYQDTQY
TRBV20-1	TRBJ1-1	SARWPDTEAF
TRBV5-1	TRBJ1-2	ASSSGTGQPYGYT
TRBV2	TRBJ1-1	ASSWENTEAF
TRBV6-5	TRBJ1-2	ASRASDYGYT
TRBV5-1	TRBJ1-1	ASSDTANTEAF
TRBV7-3	TRBJ2-1	ASSFRGQEQF
TRBV20-1	TRBJ2-5	SARRQGGWETQY
TRBV21-1	TRBJ2-5	ASSKARGYQETQY
TRBV9	TRBJ1-1	ASSVLSRGSTEAF
TRBV3-1	TRBJ2-2	ASRTSGGDGTGELF
TRBV5-1	TRBJ2-3	ASTSGTGEADTQY
TRBV19	TRBJ2-1	ASSIDLSEQF
TRBV4-1	TRBJ2-5	ASSRSGGDQETQY
TRBV20-1	TRBJ2-2	SGRGPNTGELF
TRBV7-2	TRBJ2-1	ASTSFSGSYNEQF
TRBV15	TRBJ1-1	ATSRGRQGSNTEAF